The 5 T cell receptor beta chains below were found in one sample sequenced in a study of patients and donors after allogeneic stem cell transplantation. TCRdb called the RT-PCR reads again in MiXCR, with one record for every CDR3 protein. The sample includes about 960,000 distinct CDR3 sequences, under 20% of them seen just once. The sample taken for sequencing was blood, either unsorted or a sorted T cell fraction (not recorded which). These receptors were taken from a human donor who was either an allogeneic HSCT recipient or a stem cell or donor lymphocyte infusion donor (not recorded which). It is not recorded whose cells these are; they may come from a transplant donor.

The V call is TRBV6-5, the J call TRBJ2-7, with 7 bases fitting TRBD1. Trimming cost V 0 bases and J 6 bases; bases outside gene matches: 5. Germline V lookup: CDR1 MNHEY, CDR2 SVGAGI. The CDR3 spans 14 residues. The CDR3 reads CASSYSVGQVEQYF. The DNA of the CDR3 is TGTGCCAGCAGTTACTCGGTTGGACAGGTCGAGCAGTACTTC.

The sample holds a few counts of this clonotype. The chain employs TRBV20-1 and TRBJ2-1; weak D call: TRBD1 (6 bases). Looked up from germline, CDR1 is DFQATT and CDR2 is SNEGSKA (reference sequence). This CDR3 contains 14 residues. The V gene lost 4 bases and the J gene lost 4 bases, with 14 bases spanning the gap. The CDR3 spells CSAIRTEVYNEQFF. Written as DNA, the CDR3 is TGCAGTGCTATCCGGACAGAAGTATACAATGAGCAGTTCTTC.

Note on this clonotype: This may be a read error, as it is one base from a much larger clone. This chain links TRBV5-1 with TRBJ1-2, with TRBD1 matching 7 bases. The CDR3 has 14 amino acids. With V trimmed by 3 bases and J by 1 base, 3 bases remained unmatched. Germline-derived CDR1 and CDR2 are SGHRS and YFSETQ. CDR3 coding DNA: TGCGCCAGCAGCTCGGGACAGAATAACTATGGCTACACCTTC. Translated, it gives CASSSGQNNYGYTF.

This clonotype appeared many times. The genes are TRBV10-3 and TRBJ1-1, with D hard to call. This CDR3 is 13 amino acids long. Germline-derived CDR1 and CDR2 are ENHRY and SYGVKD. V lost 11 bases to trimming and J lost 1 base, with 14 bases between them. CDR3 nucleotides: TGTGCCGCCACCCGGGAGCAGAACACTGAAGCTTTCTTT. Amino acids: CAATREQNTEAFF.

The V call is TRBV5-5, the J call TRBJ2-2, with 7 bases fitting TRBD2. The ends lost 0 bases at V and 5 bases at J; junction bases unmatched: 10. This CDR3 has 17 amino acids. Per germline, CDR1 SGHKS and CDR2 YYEKEE (reference sequence). CDR3 nucleotides: TGTGCCAGCAGCTTGGACGGTAGCGGGCCGTGGACCGGGGAGCTGTTTTTT. This gives the protein CASSLDGSGPWTGELFF.